These 2 T cell receptor beta chains originate from one sample sequenced in a study of blood T cell repertoires in COVID-19. The table came from immunoSEQ multiplex PCR; TCRdb's copy has only in-frame clones and leaves some out. Of roughly 180,000 clones in the sample, around 82% were seen once. The source material was peripheral blood. The source of these receptors is a woman aged 80 or over with active or convalescent COVID-19.

J is TRBJ1-2 and V is TRBV28; D possibly corresponds to TRBD1 (5 bases). The CDR3 totals 14 residues. Trimming removed 7 bases at V and 0 bases at J, with 12 bases between. Germline-derived CDR1 and CDR2 are MDHEN and SYDVKM. CDR3 DNA sequence: TGTGCCAGCACCCAGGGCGGTTCTAACTATGGCTACACCTTC. Its translation: CASTQGGSNYGYTF.

This clone has a handful of counts. This sequence joins TRBV4-1 and TRBJ2-1; 7 bases match TRBD2. The CDR3 loop spans 17 amino acids. Trimming took 1 base from V and 3 from J; bases not matched to a gene: 9. Germline CDR1 reads MGHRA; CDR2 reads YSYEKL. The CDR3 coding sequence is TGCGCCAGCAGCCAAGTCCCTAGCGGAGCCGACTACAATGAGCAGTTCTTC. Its translation: CASSQVPSGADYNEQFF.